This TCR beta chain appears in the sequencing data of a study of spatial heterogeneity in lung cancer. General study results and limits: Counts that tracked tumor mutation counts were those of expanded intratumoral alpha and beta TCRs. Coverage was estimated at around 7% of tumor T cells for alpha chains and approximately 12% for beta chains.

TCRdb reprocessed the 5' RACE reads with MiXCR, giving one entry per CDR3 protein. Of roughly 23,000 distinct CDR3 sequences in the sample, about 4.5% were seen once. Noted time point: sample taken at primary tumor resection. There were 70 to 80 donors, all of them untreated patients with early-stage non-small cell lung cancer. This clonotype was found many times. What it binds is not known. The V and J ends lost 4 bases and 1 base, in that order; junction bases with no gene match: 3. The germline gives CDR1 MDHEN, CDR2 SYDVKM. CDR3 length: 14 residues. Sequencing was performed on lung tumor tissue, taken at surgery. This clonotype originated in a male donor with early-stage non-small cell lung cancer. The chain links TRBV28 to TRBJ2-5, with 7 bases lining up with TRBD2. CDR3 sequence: CASSSASGQETQYF. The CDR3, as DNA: TGTGCCAGCAGTTCTGCTAGCGGCCAAGAGACCCAGTACTTC. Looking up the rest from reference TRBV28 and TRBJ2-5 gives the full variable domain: DVKVTQSSRYLVKRTGEKVFLECVQDMDHENMFWYRQDPGLGLRLIYFSYDVKMKEKGDIPEGYSVSREKKERFSLILESASTNQTSMYLCASSSASGQETQYFGPGTRLLVL.